This T cell receptor beta chain was found in a study of human T cells and chemical hapten exposure. Time point here: patch test 3, about 24 weeks after DPC sensitization. Stated treatment: therapeutic diphenylcyclopropenone sensitization with weekly scalp DPC. Total RNA was isolated from whole blood that had not been fractionated. In its sample, this clonotype was seen a few times. The antigen remains undetermined. TCRdb called the RACE reads again in MiXCR, with one record for every CDR3 protein. The table shows 62,000 or so distinct CDR3 sequences, with about 10% occurring only once. Germline CDR1 SGHTA, CDR2 FQGNSA. CDR3 length: 15 amino acids. Trimming pared 5 bases from V and 6 bases from J, leaving 17 bases between. The study's findings and limits: Relative to controls, expanded TCRs formed significantly more large CDR3 similarity clusters. Donors in the study had alopecia, meaning their immune response may differ from healthy people's.

The gene calls are TRBV7-2 and TRBJ1-5; tentatively, D is TRBD1 (6 bases). The TCR originated in a woman in her 30s with alopecia areata. Some clones in this sample may be carry-over from other donors' samples. Sequences were derived from whole blood, sampled in connection with sensitization to the hapten diphenylcyclopropenone (DPC). CDR3 residues: CASSASGDHGQPQHF. CDR3 nucleotides: TGTGCCAGCAGCGCGTCAGGGGATCATGGTCAGCCCCAGCATTTT.